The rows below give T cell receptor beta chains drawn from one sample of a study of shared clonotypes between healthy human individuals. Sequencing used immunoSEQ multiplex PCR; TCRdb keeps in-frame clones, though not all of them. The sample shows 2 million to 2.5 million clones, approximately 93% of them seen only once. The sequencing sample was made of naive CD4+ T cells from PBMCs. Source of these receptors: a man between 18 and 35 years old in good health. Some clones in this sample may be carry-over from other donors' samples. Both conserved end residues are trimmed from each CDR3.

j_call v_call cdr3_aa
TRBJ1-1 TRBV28 ASRLPTGRDTEAF
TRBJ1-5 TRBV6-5 ASSYSIGLPQH
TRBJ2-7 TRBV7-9 ASSYVDSINYEQY
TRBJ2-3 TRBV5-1 ASSLREGPDTQY
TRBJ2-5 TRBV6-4 ASSDWASRGETQY
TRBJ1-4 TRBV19 ASIQTGLNEKLF
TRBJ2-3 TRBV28 ASSPLLDTQY
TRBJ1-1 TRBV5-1 ASSLGTGETEAF
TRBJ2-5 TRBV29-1 SVDSYSGGRETQY
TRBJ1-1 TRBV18 ASSGTGLGQAF
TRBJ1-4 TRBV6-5 ASSLGQGNEKLF
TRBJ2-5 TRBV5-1 ASSTGLAGVGETQY
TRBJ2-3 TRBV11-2 ASSSRTLETDTQY
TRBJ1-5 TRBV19 ASSTRTANQPQH
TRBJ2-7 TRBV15 ATSIEGYEQY
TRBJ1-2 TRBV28 ASSFNTGDGYT
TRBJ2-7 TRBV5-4 ASRPASGTYEQY
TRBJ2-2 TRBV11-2 ASSLVAGYTGELF
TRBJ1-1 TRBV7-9 ASSPGQGDTEAF
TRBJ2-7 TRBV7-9 ASSLALEEYSSPEQY
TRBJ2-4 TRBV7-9 ASSFDRSQNIQY
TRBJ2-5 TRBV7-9 ASSSARGRETQY
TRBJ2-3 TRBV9 ASSPGLAGDTDTQY
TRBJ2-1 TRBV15 ATSREKAGGRRNEQF
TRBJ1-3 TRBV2 ASERERGNTIY
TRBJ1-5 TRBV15 ATSRDPPGGNNQPQH